The present T cell receptor beta chain was sequenced within a study of CD8+ T cells in alopecia areata. Study at large: For the treated group, dosing was oral tofacitinib at 5 to 10 mg twice daily. Treatment with tofacitinib (6 to 18 months) was followed by 6 months off drug.

Regarding this clone: The antigen is undetermined.

Deletions cut 3 bases from V and 8 bases from J, with 17 bases between. Per germline, CDR1 SGHRS and CDR2 YFSETQ. CDR3 length: 15 residues. cDNA prepared by RNA extraction and subsequent reverse transcription served as the template for sequencing. Assay: immunoSEQ multiplex PCR; the TCRdb copy retains only in-frame clones and omits some. Among about 130,000 clones listed, around 50% were seen once. Broader study findings: Unlike in mice, where it was clearer, TCR sharing across patients was less clear, possibly HLA-related. Elevated clonality characterized lesional scalp relative to normal scalp, particularly in alopecia totalis/universalis.

The source was CD4+ T cells sorted from blood, collected at week 0. The receptor comes from a human donor with alopecia areata. The V and J genes are TRBV5-1 and TRBJ1-4; D remains ambiguous. The CDR3 nucleotides read TGCGCCAGCAGCTCCGACGGGCTAACGGGCGAAAAACTGTTTTTT. Its translation is CASSSDGLTGEKLFF.